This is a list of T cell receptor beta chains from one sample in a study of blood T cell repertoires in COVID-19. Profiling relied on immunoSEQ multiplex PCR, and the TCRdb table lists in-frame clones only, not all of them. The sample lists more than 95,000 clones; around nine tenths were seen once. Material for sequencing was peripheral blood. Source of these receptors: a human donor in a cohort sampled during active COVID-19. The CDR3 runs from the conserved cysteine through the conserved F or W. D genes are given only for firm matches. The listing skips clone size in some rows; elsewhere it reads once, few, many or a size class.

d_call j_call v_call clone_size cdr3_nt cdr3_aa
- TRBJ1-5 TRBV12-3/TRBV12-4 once TGTGCCAGCAGTGGTAGGGAGAATCAGCCCCAGCATTTT CASSGRENQPQHF
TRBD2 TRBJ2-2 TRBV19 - TGTGCCAGTCTCCTAGCGGGGGGTACCGGGGAGCTGTTTTTT CASLLAGGTGELFF
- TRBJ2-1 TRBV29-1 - TGCAGCGTTCGGGTTCAGGGGAGGGGGAATGAGCAGTTCTTC CSVRVQGRGNEQFF
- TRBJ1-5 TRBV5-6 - TGTGCCAGCAGCTCCAGTCGCGGTCAGCCCCAGCATTTT CASSSSRGQPQHF
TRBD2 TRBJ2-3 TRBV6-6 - TGTGCCAGCGGGACTAGCGGGAGAGGGGGCACAGATACGCAGTATTTT CASGTSGRGGTDTQYF
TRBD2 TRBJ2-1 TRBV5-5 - TGTGCCAGCAGTAGGCGGGAGGGCTCCTACAATGAGCAGTTCTTC CASSRREGSYNEQFF
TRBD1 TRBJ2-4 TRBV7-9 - TGTGCCAGCAGCCGGGGACAGGCCAAAAACATTCAGTACTTC CASSRGQAKNIQYF
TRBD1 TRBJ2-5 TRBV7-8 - TGTGCCAGCAGCTACAGGGGGAAGAGGGCCATGGGGACCCAGTACTTC CASSYRGKRAMGTQYF
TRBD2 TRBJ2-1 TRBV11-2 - TGTGCCAGCAGAAGACTAGCGGGGTTCAATGAGCAGTTCTTC CASRRLAGFNEQFF
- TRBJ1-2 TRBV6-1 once TGTGCCAGCAGTGTCAAGACCCAGGGCTCCGCAGACAGCTACACCTTC CASSVKTQGSADSYTF
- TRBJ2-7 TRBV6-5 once TGTGCCAGCAGTTACTCCCCAGGTGGGAGCTCCTACGAGCAGTACTTC CASSYSPGGSSYEQYF
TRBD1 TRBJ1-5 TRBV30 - TGTGCCTGGGCCGGGACAGGGGCTCAGCCCCAGCATTTT CAWAGTGAQPQHF
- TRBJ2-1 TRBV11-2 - TGTGCCAGCAGCTTACGGGGATTCTCCTACAATGAGCAGTTCTTC CASSLRGFSYNEQFF
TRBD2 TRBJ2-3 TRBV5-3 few TGTGCCAGAAGCTTAGCTAGCGGGCGAGGCACAGATACGCAGTATTTT CARSLASGRGTDTQYF
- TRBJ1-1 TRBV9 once TGTGCCAGCAGCGGGAGGACGAACACTGAAGCTTTCTTT CASSGRTNTEAFF
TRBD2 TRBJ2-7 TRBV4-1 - TGCGCCAGCAGCCAAGAAAAGGGGAGGGCCTACGAGCAGTACTTC CASSQEKGRAYEQYF
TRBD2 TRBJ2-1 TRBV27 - TGTGCCAGCAGTTTTACTAGCGGGTACAATGAGCAGTTCTTC CASSFTSGYNEQFF
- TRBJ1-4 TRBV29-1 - TGCAGCGTTGAAGATCTGGAGGGGACTAATGAAAAACTGTTTTTT CSVEDLEGTNEKLFF
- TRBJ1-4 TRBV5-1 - TGCGCCAGCAGCGTAAGCGTCTCGGGAGGGGGTGAAAAACTGTTTTTT CASSVSVSGGGEKLFF
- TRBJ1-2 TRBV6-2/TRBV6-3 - TGTGCCAGCAGTTACATACAAGATATTAACTATGGCTACACCTTC CASSYIQDINYGYTF
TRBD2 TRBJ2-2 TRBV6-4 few TGTGCCAGCAGTGACGGACTAGCCACCGGGGAGCTGTTTTTT CASSDGLATGELFF
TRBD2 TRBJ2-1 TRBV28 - TGTGCCAGCAGTTTTGCGGCTAGCGGGAGCCAAGAGCAGTTCTTC CASSFAASGSQEQFF